This TCR beta chain was profiled in a study of blood T cells in healthy people across ages (dated by TCRdb to between 2014 and 2017). Notes on the research overall: In model experiments, template switching captured roughly one uniquely barcoded TCR beta cDNA molecule for every two T cells. The donors were divided into four age groups: young (average approximately 16 years), middle-aged (about 40), aged (around 67) and long-lived (around 87). The study measured age-related changes in TCR beta repertoire diversity using deep sequencing normalized with unique cDNA molecular identifiers. Using the same blood draw, the study looked at two additional independent replicas of 1 million unique cDNA reads for two donors, one aged 18 to 30 and the other aged 80 or older. To avoid experimental bias, donors of different ages were spread randomly across the sequencing lanes.

V is clipped by 6 bases and J by 3 bases, and the sequence between their germline boundaries is 15 bases long. The germline V gene (reference sequence) supplies CDR1 DFQATT and CDR2 SNEGSKA. There are 14 amino acids in the CDR3, from cysteine to phenylalanine inclusive. CDR3 DNA is the only sequence kept; it has 42 bases, read in frame from the first base. Concerning this clonotype: Its antigen is not yet known. No clone much larger than this one lies a single base away; base qualities are absent.

Donors were under 40 systemically healthy Caucasian individuals from Russia aged roughly 6 to 90 years. Around 10 milliliters of peripheral blood were collected from each donor into EDTA-treated Vacutainer tubes. Ficoll-Paque density-gradient centrifugation was used to isolate PBMCs, with at least 6.5 million per sample. Total RNA, at least 6 micrograms per sample, was extracted from PBMCs with Trizol reagent. For every donor, an aliquot of PBMCs went through flow cytometry to measure the percentages of naive CD45RAhigh/CD27high T cells. Receptor amplification or capture employed 5' RACE. For sequencing, an Illumina HiSeq 2500 was employed. A second about 6 to 11 cycle PCR used a sample-barcoded 5' primer and a J-beta primer mix. A unique molecular identifier was introduced onto each TCR beta cDNA molecule by a template-switch 5' adaptor carrying 12 random nucleotides. Each sample yielded at least 3 million CDR3-containing paired-end reads. First-strand cDNA synthesis was performed from all RNA using the Mint cDNA synthesis kit, with priming by a TRBC-specific oligonucleotide. After uracil-DNA glycosylase treatment, a first 18-cycle PCR used universal primers M1SS and BC2_uni_R on all cDNA. The paper's processing steps were these. For normalization, 1 million high-quality reads, each with a distinct molecular identifier, were randomly selected from each sample. Instead of being binned into consensus sequences, reads that shared molecular identifiers were thrown out. MiTCR, set to a Q25 quality threshold and the strictest error-elimination algorithm, was used for CDR3 identification, clonotype clustering and error correction. A nonparametric unseen species model with Euler transformation was used to estimate lower-bound total TCR beta diversity. The public reads were reprocessed in TCRdb via fastp at Q25 and MiXCR, keeping in-frame beta chains. Each CDR3 protein gets just one entry, which takes the most common genes and DNA from the rows behind it. The V and J calls shown here were made by TCRdb, not taken from the authors' results. This sample is represented by around 800,000 distinct CDR3 sequences; around 68% of them were singletons. 28% of the sample goes to the ten largest clones.

Summary of the overall study and its limitations: Since profiling was done on bulk unsorted PBMCs, naive and antigen-experienced compartments could not be conclusively compared. Estimates of total diversity from one million sequenced T cells were regarded as lower bounds and underestimates. There was a strong correlation between observed TCR beta diversity and the percentage of naive T cells measured by flow cytometry. As age increased, observed TCR beta diversity per million T cells dropped in a roughly linear way, and a significant reduction was already evident by age roughly 36. Donor CMV infection status was unknown, potentially confounding age-related changes in expanded clonotypes. Compared with the aged group, the long-lived group had more naive CD4+ T cells, fewer expanded clones and increased TCR diversity, a pattern suggesting age selection.

The receptor comes from a man aged 25-45 years in good health. The sequence is built from TRBV20-1 and TRBJ2-4; the D segment is perhaps TRBD1 or TRBD2, each sharing 7 matched bases. Material for sequencing was blood. The CDR3 region reads CSARGGLGKNIQYF. The DNA is TGCAGTGCCAGGGGGGGTTTGGGCAAAAACATTCAGTACTTC.